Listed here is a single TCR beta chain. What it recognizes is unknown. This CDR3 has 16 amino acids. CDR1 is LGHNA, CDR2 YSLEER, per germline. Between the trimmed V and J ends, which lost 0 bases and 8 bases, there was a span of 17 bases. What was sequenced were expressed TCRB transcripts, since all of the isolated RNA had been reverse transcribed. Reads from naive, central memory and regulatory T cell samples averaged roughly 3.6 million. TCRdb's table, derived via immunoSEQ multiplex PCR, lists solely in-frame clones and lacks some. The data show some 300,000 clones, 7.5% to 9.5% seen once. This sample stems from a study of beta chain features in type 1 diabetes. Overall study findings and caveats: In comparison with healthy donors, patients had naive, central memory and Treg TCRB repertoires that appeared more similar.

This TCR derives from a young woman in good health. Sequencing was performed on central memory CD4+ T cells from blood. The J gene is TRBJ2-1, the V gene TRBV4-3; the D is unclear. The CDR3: CASSQEGSYERDEQFF. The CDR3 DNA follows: TGCGCCAGCAGCCAAGAAGGAAGTTATGAGCGCGATGAGCAGTTCTTC.